This T cell receptor (beta chain) was sequenced for a study of cytomegalovirus exposure and HLA in healthy donors. Study summary: Inside one of the first data releases sat some 85 million unique TCRs taken from HLA-typed donors.

A word on this clone: Its specificity is not known.

Findings and caveats of the study: In an earlier analysis, most TCR beta V segments were productive about 87% or about 30% of the time. TCR beta sequences reportedly predicted most subjects' HLA-A and HLA-B alleles accurately.

The primer mix had 60 Vbeta and 13 Jbeta primers. This table comes from immunoSEQ multiplex PCR, and its TCRdb copy is limited to in-frame clones, with some not included. This repertoire shows 110,000 to 150,000 clones, more than 7.5% found once; its top ten account for less than 2%. After removal of 7 bases from V and 9 bases from J, the junction contained 9 bases not matched to a gene. This CDR3 region has 14 residues. The germline V gene has CDR1 MDHEN and CDR2 SYDVKM. The clonotype was recovered from a man between 50 and 59 years old in good health and CMV-seronegative. The rearrangement links TRBV28 to TRBJ1-6; 7 nucleotides agree with TRBD1. The sequencing input was PBMCs. CDR3 DNA sequence: TGTGCCAGCATTCTCAGGGGGTTGGGTTCACCCCTCCACTTT. Its protein is CASILRGLGSPLHF.